This TCR beta chain stems from a study of cytomegalovirus exposure and HLA in healthy donors. PCR employed 60 Vbeta and 13 Jbeta primers. Assay used: immunoSEQ multiplex PCR; TCRdb lists only in-frame clones, some missing. The table has fewer than 300,000 clones, about four fifths seen once. General study points: In vitro data verified a few CMV-associated chains as specific for CMV antigens. Sequencing depth roughly uniform across donors was assumed in presence/absence analyses. No immune exposure information besides CMV serostatus was available.

Trimming pared 6 bases from V and 7 bases from J, leaving 19 bases between. CDR3 length equals 15 residues. The germline CDR1 and CDR2 sequences are MDHEN and SYDVKM. In regard to this clone: Its antigen is unidentified.

The sequence was collected from a girl aged 2 to 10 in good health and CMV-seronegative. Sequenced: PBMCs. The chain is built from TRBV28 and TRBJ1-5; possibly TRBD1 for D (5 bases). The CDR3 DNA follows: TGTGCCAGCAGCGGGGCTGGCGGGGGGGACCAGCCCCAGCATTTT. Translated, it gives CASSGAGGGDQPQHF.